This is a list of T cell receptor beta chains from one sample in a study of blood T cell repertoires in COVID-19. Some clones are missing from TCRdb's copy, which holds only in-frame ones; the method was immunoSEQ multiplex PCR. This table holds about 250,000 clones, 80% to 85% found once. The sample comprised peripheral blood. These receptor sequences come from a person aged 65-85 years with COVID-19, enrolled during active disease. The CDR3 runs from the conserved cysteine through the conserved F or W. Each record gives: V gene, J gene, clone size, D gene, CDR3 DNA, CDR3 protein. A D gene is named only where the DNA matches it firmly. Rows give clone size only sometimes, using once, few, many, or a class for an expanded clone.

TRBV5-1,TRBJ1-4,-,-,TGCGCCAGCAGCTTGGGTAATAATGAAAAACTGTTTTTT,CASSLGNNEKLFF
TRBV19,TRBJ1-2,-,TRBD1,TGTGCCAGTAACTCAGGGGGCCATGGCTACACCTTC,CASNSGGHGYTF
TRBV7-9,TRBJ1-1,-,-,TGTGCCAGCAGCCCTAACCCAGGACAGAATACTGAAGCTTTCTTT,CASSPNPGQNTEAFF
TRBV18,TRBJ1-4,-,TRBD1,TGTGCCAGCTCACGGGACAGGGCAACTAATGAAAAACTGTTTTTT,CASSRDRATNEKLFF
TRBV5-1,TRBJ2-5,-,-,TGCGCCAGCAGCATAAGCGGAAACCAAGAGACCCAGTACTTC,CASSISGNQETQYF
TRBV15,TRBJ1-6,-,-,TGTGCCACCAGCAGACACACAGGGTCCGGACCCTATAATTCACCCCTCCACTTT,CATSRHTGSGPYNSPLHF
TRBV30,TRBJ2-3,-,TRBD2,TGTGCCTGGAGTGTGTCACTAGCGGGAGATACGCAGTATTTT,CAWSVSLAGDTQYF
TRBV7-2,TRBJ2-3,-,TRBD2,TGTGCCAGCAGCTTAGTAAGACCTAGCGGGAGGGCTAGCACAGATACGCAGTATTTT,CASSLVRPSGRASTDTQYF
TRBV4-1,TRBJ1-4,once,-,TGCGCCAGCAGCAAAGACGGGATCGAAAAACTGTTTTTT,CASSKDGIEKLFF
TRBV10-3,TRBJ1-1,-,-,TGTGCCATCAGTGATGATCGGGGCGCAAAAGGGGGCACTGAAGCTTTCTTT,CAISDDRGAKGGTEAFF
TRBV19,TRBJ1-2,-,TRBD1,TGTGCCAGTAGCCAAACAGGGGGTGGCGGCTACACCTTC,CASSQTGGGGYTF
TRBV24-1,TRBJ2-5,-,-,TGTGCCACCAGTGATTACCGCCGTAATCCGGGGACCCAGTACTTC,CATSDYRRNPGTQYF
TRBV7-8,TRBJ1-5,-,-,TGTGCCAGCAGCCGTATTGGGAGGGATCAGCCCCAGCATTTT,CASSRIGRDQPQHF
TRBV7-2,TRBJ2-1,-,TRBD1,TGTGCCAGCAGCTTTTCAGGGGGCGCCAATAATGAGCAGTTCTTC,CASSFSGGANNEQFF
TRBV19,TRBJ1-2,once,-,TGTGCCAGTAGTCTTGACCCGACGGAGAAAATCTATGGCTACACCTTC,CASSLDPTEKIYGYTF
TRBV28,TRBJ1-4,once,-,TGTGCCAGCAGTTTGTACCAGGGGAATGAAAAACTGTTTTTT,CASSLYQGNEKLFF
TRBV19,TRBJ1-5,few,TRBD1,TGTGCCAGCCGTACAGGGGCTAGCAATCAGCCCCAGCATTTT,CASRTGASNQPQHF
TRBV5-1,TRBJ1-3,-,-,TGCGCCAGCAGCTCCGGAGCGGGGGCAAGGGGAAACACCATATATTTT,CASSSGAGARGNTIYF
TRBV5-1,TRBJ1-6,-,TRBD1,TGCGCCAGCACCAGGGGGGATTCACCCCTCCACTTT,CASTRGDSPLHF
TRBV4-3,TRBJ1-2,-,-,TGCGCCAGCAGCCAAGAGCGAAGAGGGATCTATGGCTACACCTTC,CASSQERRGIYGYTF
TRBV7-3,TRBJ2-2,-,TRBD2,TGTGCCAGCAGGACTAGCGGGGTAGCCGGGGAGCTGTTTTTT,CASRTSGVAGELFF
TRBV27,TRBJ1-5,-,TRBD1,TGTGCCAGCAGTACCTCCGACAGGGGTCGGCAGCCCCAGCATTTT,CASSTSDRGRQPQHF
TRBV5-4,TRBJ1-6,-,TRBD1,TGTGCCAGCAGCTTAGGGACAGGGGGCTTCAGCTCCTATAATTCACCCCTCCACTTT,CASSLGTGGFSSYNSPLHF
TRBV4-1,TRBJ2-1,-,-,TGCGCCAGCAGCCAAGACGGCGGAAGGAATGAGCAGTTCTTC,CASSQDGGRNEQFF
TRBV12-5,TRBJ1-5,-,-,TGTGCTAGTGGCATCCAGGGGAATCAGCCCCAGCATTTT,CASGIQGNQPQHF
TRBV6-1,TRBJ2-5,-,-,TGTGCCAGCAGTGAAGCGATCCTCGGGGAGACCCAGTACTTC,CASSEAILGETQYF
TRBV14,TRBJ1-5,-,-,TGTGCCAGCAGCCAAGATTGGGGCACAGGGTTTAGAAATCAGCCCCAGCATTTT,CASSQDWGTGFRNQPQHF
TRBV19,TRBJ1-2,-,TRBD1,TGTGCCAGTTCTTCCGAAAGGACAGGGAAGAACTATGGCTACACCTTC,CASSSERTGKNYGYTF
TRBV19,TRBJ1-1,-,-,TGTGCCAGTAGTATTTGGAGGGAAGCTTTCTTT,CASSIWREAFF
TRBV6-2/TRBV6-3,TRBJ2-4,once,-,TGTGCCAGCAGCCCCAGACCGAAGACTAAGCAGTACTTC,CASSPRPKTKQYF
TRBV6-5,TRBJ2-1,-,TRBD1,TGTGCCAGCAGAAAAGACAGGGGGACCTACAATGAGCAGTTCTTC,CASRKDRGTYNEQFF
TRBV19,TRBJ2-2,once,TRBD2,TGTGCCAGTAGTATAGGGGGGGGCACCGGGGAGCTGTTTTTT,CASSIGGGTGELFF
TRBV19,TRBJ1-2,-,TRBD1,TGTGCCAGTAGTATCCAGGGGGGCGCCGACTATGGCTACACCTTC,CASSIQGGADYGYTF
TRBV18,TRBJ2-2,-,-,TGTGCCAGCTCACCTACAGCAACAGGGGAGCTGTTTTTT,CASSPTATGELFF
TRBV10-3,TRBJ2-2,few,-,TGTGCCATCAGTGAATACGGGGACACCGGGGAGCTGTTTTTT,CAISEYGDTGELFF
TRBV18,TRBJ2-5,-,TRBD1,TGTGCCAGCTCAGACCGGGACAGGAAGCAAGAGACCCAGTACTTC,CASSDRDRKQETQYF
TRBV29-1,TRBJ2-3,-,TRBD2,TGCAGCGTTGAAAACGAACTAGCGACGGCGGATACGCAGTATTTT,CSVENELATADTQYF
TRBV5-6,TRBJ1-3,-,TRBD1,TGTGCCAGCCAACAGGGGACGGACACCATATATTTT,CASQQGTDTIYF
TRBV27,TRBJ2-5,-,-,TGTGCCAGGGGGGGAGAGACCCAGTACTTC,CARGGETQYF
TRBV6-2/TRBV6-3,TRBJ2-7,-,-,TGTGCCAGCAGTTACGGGCCCTCCTACGAGCAGTACTTC,CASSYGPSYEQYF
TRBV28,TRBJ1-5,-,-,TGTGCCAGCAGTTTCCCAGGGGTAAACAATCAGCCCCAGCATTTT,CASSFPGVNNQPQHF
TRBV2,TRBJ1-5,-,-,TGTGCCAGCAGTGAACAGTATAGCAATCAGCCCCAGCATTTT,CASSEQYSNQPQHF
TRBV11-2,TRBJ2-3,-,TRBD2,TGTGCCAGCAGCTTAGTTGATTCGACTAGCGGGGACACAGATACGCAGTATTTT,CASSLVDSTSGDTDTQYF
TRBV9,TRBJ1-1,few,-,TGTGCCAGCAGCGTAGTTCAGATACCTGAAGCTTTCTTT,CASSVVQIPEAFF
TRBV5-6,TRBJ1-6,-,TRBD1,TGTGCCAGCAGCTTGTATGCCGGGACAGGGGTATCACCCCTCCACTTT,CASSLYAGTGVSPLHF
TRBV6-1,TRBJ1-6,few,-,TGTGCCAGCAGTGAACCTTTCGTTAATTCACCCCTCCACTTT,CASSEPFVNSPLHF
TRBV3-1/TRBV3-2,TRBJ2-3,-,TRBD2,TGTGCCAGCAGCCAAGACACTAGCGGGTATCGCACAGATACGCAGTATTTT,CASSQDTSGYRTDTQYF
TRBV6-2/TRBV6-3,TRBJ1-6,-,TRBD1,TGTGCCAGCAGTATCCTGACAGGGGCGGTTCAAGCCCTCCACTTT,CASSILTGAVQALHF
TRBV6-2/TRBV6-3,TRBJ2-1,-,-,TGTGCCAGCAGCTCCCGGTATGAGCAGTTCTTC,CASSSRYEQFF
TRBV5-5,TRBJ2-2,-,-,TGTGCCAGCAGCTTGGGCCGTGGGGTCGCCGGGGGAACCGGGGAGCTGTTTTTT,CASSLGRGVAGGTGELFF